These 7 T cell receptor beta chains share one sample of origin, sequenced in a study of blood T cell repertoires in COVID-19. Sequenced by immunoSEQ multiplex PCR; TCRdb stores in-frame clones only, minus some. The sample consists of roughly 320,000 clones, approximately 86% of them appearing once. The source material was peripheral blood. These receptors came from a man aged 65 to 85 with acute or convalescent COVID-19.

This chain uses TRBV6-5 with TRBJ2-7; D is ambiguous. Deletions cut 6 bases from V and 3 bases from J, with 6 bases between. The CDR3 length is 11 residues. CDR1 and CDR2 from the germline V gene are MNHEY and SVGAGI. CDR3 loop: CASSLHYEQYF. The CDR3 region has the DNA TGTGCCAGCAGCTTACACTACGAGCAGTACTTC.

CDR3 bases: TGTGCCAGCAGTTCCGGACAGGGGGCAAGCAATCAGCCCCAGCATTTT. This gives the protein CASSSGQGASNQPQHF. This chain uses TRBV28 with TRBJ1-5; the match to TRBD1 covers 11 bases. The CDR3 has 16 residues. Germline loops: CDR1 MDHEN, CDR2 SYDVKM. V lost 4 bases and J lost 1; bases outside the gene matches: 3.

The chain uses TRBV30 and TRBJ2-7; TRBD1 might be the D (6 bases). Germline V gene data show CDR1 as GTSNPN and CDR2 as SVGIG (reference sequence). There are 14 residues in the CDR3. V lost 2 bases and J 3 bases, leaving 14 bases between the germline ends. The CDR3: CAWSPQGSHYEQYF. CDR3 in DNA: TGTGCCTGGAGTCCCCAGGGGAGTCACTACGAGCAGTACTTC.

The V gene is TRBV5-6, the J gene TRBJ2-3; a possible D gene is TRBD2 (5 bases). Germline V gene data show CDR1 as SGHDT and CDR2 as YYEEEE. Trimming took off 0 bases at V and 3 bases at J, with 5 bases between the two ends. CDR3 length equals 13 residues. The CDR3 nucleotides are TGTGCCAGCAGCTTGGCGGGGACAGATACGCAGTATTTT. It codes for CASSLAGTDTQYF.

The chain's CDR3 is CASSLAWDSEAFF. CDR3 DNA: TGTGCCAGCAGCTTAGCGTGGGACAGTGAAGCTTTCTTT. The chain couples TRBV11-3 to TRBJ1-1; 7 bases agree with TRBD1. The CDR3 totals 13 residues. The germline V gene has CDR1 SGHNT and CDR2 YENEEA. With 1 base clipped from V and 7 bases from J, the junction kept 3 bases outside the gene matches.

This chain uses TRBV30 with TRBJ2-5; D not certain. CDR3 length: 14 amino acids. Looked up from germline, CDR1 is GTSNPN and CDR2 is SVGIG (reference sequence). Trimming removed 2 bases at V and 0 bases at J, with 10 bases between. The CDR3 reads CAWSSSRNQETQYF. CDR3 sequence (DNA): TGTGCCTGGAGTTCCTCGAGGAACCAAGAGACCCAGTACTTC.

This clone was recorded a few times. The chain carries TRBV19 and TRBJ1-2; 7 bases are shared with TRBD1. The CDR3 extends over 16 amino acids. Trimming cost V 4 bases and J 7 bases; bases outside gene matches: 15. Looked up from germline, CDR1 is LNHDA and CDR2 is SQIVND (reference sequence). The CDR3 protein is CASSTQGQAVLGGYTF. In nucleotides, the CDR3 is TGTGCCAGTAGTACCCAAGGACAGGCGGTCTTGGGTGGCTACACCTTC.